This TCR beta chain was profiled in a study of cytomegalovirus exposure and HLA in healthy donors. General study results and limits: According to reports, the classifier identified cytomegalovirus status with high specificity and sensitivity.

As to this clone: Its specificity is unknown.

Profiling relied on immunoSEQ multiplex PCR, and the TCRdb table lists in-frame clones only, not all of them. The sample records hundreds of thousands of clones, roughly 90% being singletons. This CDR3 region has 14 residues. With 4 bases removed from V and 0 bases from J, the gap between germline ends came to 9 bases. The V gene's germline CDR1 is SGDLS and CDR2 YYNGEE. The sequenced sample was PBMCs. The chain couples TRBV9 to TRBJ2-3; a possible D gene is TRBD1 (5 bases). The clonotype was recovered from a young woman in good health and CMV-seronegative. As DNA, the CDR3 is TGTGCCAGCAGCCTAGGACAAAGCACAGATACGCAGTATTTT. Amino acids: CASSLGQSTDTQYF.